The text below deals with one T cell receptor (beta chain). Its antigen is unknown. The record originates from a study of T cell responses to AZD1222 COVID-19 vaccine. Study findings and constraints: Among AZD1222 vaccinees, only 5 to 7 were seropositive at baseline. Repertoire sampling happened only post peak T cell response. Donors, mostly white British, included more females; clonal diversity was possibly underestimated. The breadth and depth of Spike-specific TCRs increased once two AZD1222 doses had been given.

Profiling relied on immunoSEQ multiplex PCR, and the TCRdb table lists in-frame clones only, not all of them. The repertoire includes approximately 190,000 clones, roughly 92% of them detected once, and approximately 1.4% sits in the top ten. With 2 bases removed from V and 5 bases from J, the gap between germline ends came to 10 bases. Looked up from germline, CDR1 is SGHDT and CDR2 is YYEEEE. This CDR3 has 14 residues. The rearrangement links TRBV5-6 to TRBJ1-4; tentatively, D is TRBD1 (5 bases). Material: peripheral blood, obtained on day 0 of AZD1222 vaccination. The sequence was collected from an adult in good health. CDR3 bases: TGTGCCAGCAGCTTTAGAGGGGTGAATGAAAAACTGTTTTTT. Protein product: CASSFRGVNEKLFF.